These 19 T cell receptor beta chains were all obtained from the same sample, sequenced in a study of identical twins. TCRdb passed the 5' RACE reads through MiXCR, listing each CDR3 protein once. In the table there are roughly 230,000 distinct CDR3 sequences, about 8.9% of which are singletons. The sample was also reused in another study, on yellow fever vaccine responses in identical twins.

The sample was CD8+ T cells sorted from blood. The receptors derive from a woman younger than 35 in good health.

The chain joins TRBV20-1 to TRBJ2-4; a possible D gene is TRBD1 (7 bases). The germline V gene has CDR1 DFQATT and CDR2 SNEGSKA (reference sequence). V lost 4 bases and J 1 base, leaving 14 bases between the germline ends. The CDR3 sequence is 15 residues long. CDR3 in amino acids: CSAIDRDSAKNIQYF. The CDR3 nucleotides read TGCAGTGCTATAGACAGGGACTCGGCCAAAAACATTCAGTACTTC.

This clonotype was seen more than once but under ten times. The chain joins TRBV11-1 to TRBJ2-7; D unresolved. V was clipped by 0 bases and J by 1 base, with 7 bases between them. This CDR3 is 14 amino acids long. The germline V gene encodes CDR1 SGHAT and CDR2 FQDESV (reference sequence). The chain's CDR3 is CASSLAGKSYEQYF. CDR3 bases: TGTGCCAGCAGCTTAGCGGGGAAATCCTACGAGCAGTACTTC.

This clonotype came up many times. The V call is TRBV4-3, the J call TRBJ2-1; the match to TRBD2 covers 14 bases. The CDR3 length is 17 residues. Germline-derived CDR1 and CDR2 are LGHNA and YSLEER. V shed 0 bases, J shed 5 bases, and the junction held 3 bases outside the gene matches. CDR3 nucleotide sequence: TGCGCCAGCAGCCAAGATCGACTAGCGGGAGGGCACAATGAGCAGTTCTTC. Protein product: CASSQDRLAGGHNEQFF.

This sequence joins TRBV15 and TRBJ2-1, with TRBD1 identical over 10 bases. The CDR3 is 14 amino acids. CDR1 and CDR2 from the germline V gene are LNHNV and YYDKDF (reference sequence). V shed 4 bases, J shed 13 bases, and the junction held 10 bases outside the gene matches. The CDR3 protein is CATSISGTGASQFF. The CDR3 nucleotides read TGTGCCACCAGCATATCCGGGACAGGGGCCTCACAGTTCTTC.

In DNA form, the CDR3 reads TGCGCCAGCAGCCAAGATCAACAGACCCAGTACTTC. Amino acid sequence: CASSQDQQTQYF. The chain employs TRBV4-1 and TRBJ2-5, with D uncertain. Trimming cost V 0 bases and J 6 bases, with 5 bases left between them. CDR1 is MGHRA and CDR2 is YSYEKL in the germline V gene. The CDR3 totals 12 residues.

This rearrangement joins TRBV20-1 to TRBJ2-7; the match to TRBD2 covers 13 bases. This CDR3 contains 15 residues. V trimming: 3 bases; J trimming: 0 bases; junction bases outside the gene matches: 2. CDR1 and CDR2 from the germline V gene are DFQATT and SNEGSKA (reference sequence). CDR3 loop: CSARGLAGSSYEQYF. The CDR3 nucleotides read TGCAGTGCTAGGGGACTAGCGGGGAGCTCCTACGAGCAGTACTTC.

This clonotype was picked up a small number of times. The chain has TRBV27 and TRBJ2-7; D ambiguous. Trimming removed 5 bases at V and 9 bases at J, with 14 bases between. This CDR3 has 12 amino acids. Germline CDR1 is MNHEY and CDR2 is SMNVEV (reference sequence). CDR3 DNA sequence: TGTGCCAGCAGTCCCACGGTATCGTCGCAGTACTTC. Residues: CASSPTVSSQYF.

The V and J genes are TRBV12-3 or TRBV12-4 and TRBJ1-2, with 8 bases fitting TRBD1. V lost 6 bases, J lost 4 bases, and 4 bases stayed unmatched. This CDR3 is built from 13 residues. CDR3 protein: CASREQGVYGYTF. The CDR3 nucleotides are TGTGCCAGCAGGGAACAGGGGGTCTATGGCTACACCTTC.

The chain is built from TRBV9 and TRBJ2-3, with D maybe TRBD2 (7 bases). V was clipped by 0 bases and J by 4 bases, with 15 bases between them. This CDR3 spans 16 amino acids. Per germline, CDR1 SGDLS and CDR2 YYNGEE. The CDR3 here is CASSVDPGGGSDTQYF. CDR3 coding DNA: TGTGCCAGCAGCGTAGATCCGGGGGGCGGCTCAGATACGCAGTATTTT.

The chain combines TRBV15 with TRBJ2-7; tentative D call: TRBD1 (5 bases). The V gene's germline CDR1 is LNHNV and CDR2 YYDKDF (reference sequence). Trimming took off 0 bases at V and 5 bases at J, with 11 bases between the two ends. The CDR3 is 14 residues long. The CDR3 reads CATSREGRVHEQYF. CDR3 DNA: TGTGCCACCAGCAGAGAGGGCAGGGTCCACGAGCAGTACTTC.

The V and J genes are TRBV29-1 and TRBJ2-7; the match to TRBD1 covers 7 bases. Germline V gene lookup returns CDR1 SQVTM and CDR2 ANQGSEA. V shed 5 bases, J shed 1 base, and the junction held 5 bases outside the gene matches. The CDR3 totals 13 residues. CDR3 bases: TGCAGCGTTCAACAGGGGATGTCCTACGAGCAGTACTTC. The encoded protein is CSVQQGMSYEQYF.

The V and J genes are TRBV20-1 and TRBJ1-4; D perhaps matches TRBD1 (6 bases). V was clipped by 2 bases and J by 7 bases, with 17 bases between them. This CDR3 comprises 15 residues. CDR1 is DFQATT and CDR2 is SNEGSKA in the germline V gene (reference sequence). CDR3 sequence (DNA): TGCAGTGCTAGATCCCGAGGGGGGGCGGGTGAAAAACTGTTTTTT. Translating it yields CSARSRGGAGEKLFF.

This clonotype came up a few times. Relative to the germline gene, one junction end is altered; a read error may explain this. This chain links TRBV29-1 with TRBJ2-6; TRBD1 agrees at 11 bases. Germline V gene lookup returns CDR1 SQVTM and CDR2 ANQGSEA. The CDR3 consists of 15 residues. For the CDR3, the DNA is TGCACCGTTGGGACAGGGGGCTCTGGGGCCAACGTCCTGACTTTC. Its protein is CTVGTGGSGANVLTF. Full variable domain (rest looked up from reference TRBV29-1 and TRBJ2-6): SAVISQKPSRDICQRGTSLTIQCQVDSQVTMMFWYRQQPGQSLTLIATANQGSEATYESGFVIDKFPISRPNLTFSTLTVSNMSPEDSSIYLCTVGTGGSGANVLTFGAGSRLTVL.

This clonotype was seen more than once but under ten times. The chain couples TRBV27 to TRBJ1-5; D unclear. V lost 8 bases and J 0 bases, leaving 17 bases between the germline ends. The V gene's germline CDR1 is MNHEY and CDR2 SMNVEV (reference sequence). CDR3 size: 16 residues. CDR3 sequence reads: CASAPMTRDSNQPQHF. The CDR3 DNA reads as TGTGCCAGCGCCCCCATGACAAGGGATAGCAATCAGCCCCAGCATTTT.

Comments on this clonotype: Its ends do not fully match the called genes, so a read error is possible. The chain carries TRBV29-1 and TRBJ2-1; 10 bases line up with TRBD2. Germline CDR1 SQVTM, CDR2 ANQGSEA. This CDR3 contains 15 residues. The chain's CDR3 is CSAERSGRAYNEQFF. DNA for the CDR3: TGCAGCGCTGAACGGAGCGGGAGGGCCTACAATGAGCAGTTCTTC.

The chain joins TRBV2 to TRBJ2-7; either TRBD1 or TRBD2 may supply D (5 bases each). Trimming took off 9 bases at V and 3 bases at J, with 18 bases between the two ends. Germline-derived CDR1 and CDR2 are SNHLY and FYNNEI. The CDR3 totals 14 residues. DNA of the CDR3: TGTGCCAGGAGAGGGCCGAATCAGGGCTACGAGCAGTACTTC. Protein sequence: CARRGPNQGYEQYF.

V is TRBV5-5 and J is TRBJ2-7; 7 nucleotides match TRBD1. Germline V gene sequence: CDR1 SGHKS, CDR2 YYEKEE (reference sequence). J gave up 6 bases and V 5 bases, and 8 bases lay outside the gene matches. The CDR3 is 13 residues long. The CDR3 spells CASRTGLPCEQYF. DNA for the CDR3: TGTGCCAGCAGGACAGGGCTCCCCTGCGAGCAGTACTTC.

This clonotype was detected ten times or more. The chain uses TRBV3-1 and TRBJ2-1; tentative D call: TRBD2 (6 bases). Germline CDR1 LGHDT, CDR2 YNNKEL (reference sequence). V lost 4 bases and J 10 bases, leaving 26 bases between the germline ends. The CDR3 has 17 amino acids. The CDR3 region is CASSPTMGQGGLGEQFF. In DNA, the CDR3 is TGTGCCAGCAGCCCCACTATGGGGCAGGGAGGATTGGGAGAGCAGTTCTTC.

This clonotype was counted at least ten times. The rearrangement joins TRBV10-3 to TRBJ2-1; 7 bases match TRBD1. The CDR3 spans 11 residues. The V segment lost 5 bases and the J segment 13 bases; nucleotides outside the gene matches: 5. Germline CDR1 is ENHRY and CDR2 is SYGVKD. The CDR3 loop is CAISRQGHQFF. For the CDR3, the DNA is TGTGCCATCAGTCGACAGGGTCATCAGTTCTTC.